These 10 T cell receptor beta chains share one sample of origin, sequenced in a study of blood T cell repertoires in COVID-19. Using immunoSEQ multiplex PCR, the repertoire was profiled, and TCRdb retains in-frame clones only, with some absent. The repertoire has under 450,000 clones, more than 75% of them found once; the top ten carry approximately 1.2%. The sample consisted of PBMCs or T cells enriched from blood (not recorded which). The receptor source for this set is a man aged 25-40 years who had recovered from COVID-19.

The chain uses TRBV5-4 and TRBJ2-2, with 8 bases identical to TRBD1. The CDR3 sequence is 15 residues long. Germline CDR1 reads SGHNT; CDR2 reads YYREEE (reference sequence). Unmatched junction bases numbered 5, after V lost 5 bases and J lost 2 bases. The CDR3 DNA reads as TGTGCCAGCAGGGCAGGGGGCCTTAACACCGGGGAGCTGTTTTTT. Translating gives CASRAGGLNTGELFF.

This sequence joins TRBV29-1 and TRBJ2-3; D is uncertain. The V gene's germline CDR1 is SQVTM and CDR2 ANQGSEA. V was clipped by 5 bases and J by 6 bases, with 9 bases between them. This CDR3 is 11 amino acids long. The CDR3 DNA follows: TGCAGCGTTTCTATGTGGGATACGCAGTATTTT. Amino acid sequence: CSVSMWDTQYF.

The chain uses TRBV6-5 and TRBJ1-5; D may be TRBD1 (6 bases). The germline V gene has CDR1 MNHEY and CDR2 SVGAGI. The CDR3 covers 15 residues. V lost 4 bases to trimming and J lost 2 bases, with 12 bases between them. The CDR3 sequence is CASSFDRKGNQPQHF. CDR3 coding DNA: TGTGCCAGCAGTTTCGACAGGAAGGGCAATCAGCCCCAGCATTTT.

The DNA of the CDR3 is TGTGCCGGACAGGGGGGCTACGAGCAGTACTTC. Residues: CAGQGGYEQYF. The chain is built from TRBV6-5 and TRBJ2-7; 10 bases match TRBD1. Germline CDR1 and CDR2: MNHEY and SVGAGI. With 11 bases clipped from V and 3 bases from J, the junction kept 1 base outside the gene matches. The CDR3 runs 11 residues.

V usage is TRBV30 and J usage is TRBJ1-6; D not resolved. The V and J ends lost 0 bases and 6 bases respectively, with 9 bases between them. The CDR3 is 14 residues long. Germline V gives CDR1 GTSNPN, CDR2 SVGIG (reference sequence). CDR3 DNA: TGTGCCTGGAGTGTACTTGCGTTTAATTCACCCCTCCACTTT. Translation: CAWSVLAFNSPLHF.

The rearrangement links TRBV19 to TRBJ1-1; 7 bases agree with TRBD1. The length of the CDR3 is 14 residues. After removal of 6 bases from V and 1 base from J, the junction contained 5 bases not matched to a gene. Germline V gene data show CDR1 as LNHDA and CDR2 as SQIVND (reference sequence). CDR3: CASRKTGRNTEAFF. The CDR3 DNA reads TGTGCCAGTAGGAAGACAGGGAGGAACACTGAAGCTTTCTTT.

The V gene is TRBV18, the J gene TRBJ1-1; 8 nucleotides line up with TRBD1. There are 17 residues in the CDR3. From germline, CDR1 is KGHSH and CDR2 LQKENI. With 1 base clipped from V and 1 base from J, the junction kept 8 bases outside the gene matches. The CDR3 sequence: CASSPLLQGASNTEAFF. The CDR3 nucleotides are TGTGCCAGCTCACCACTCCTCCAGGGGGCATCGAACACTGAAGCTTTCTTT.

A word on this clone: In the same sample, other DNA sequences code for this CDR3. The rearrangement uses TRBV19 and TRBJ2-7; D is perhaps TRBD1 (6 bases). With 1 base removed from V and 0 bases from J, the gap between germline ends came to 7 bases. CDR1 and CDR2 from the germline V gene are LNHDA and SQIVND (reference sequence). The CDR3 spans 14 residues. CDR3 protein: CASSIVGGSYEQYF. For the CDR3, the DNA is TGTGCCAGTAGTATAGTAGGGGGCTCCTACGAGCAGTACTTC. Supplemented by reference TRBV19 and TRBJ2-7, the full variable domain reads DGGITQSPKYLFRKEGQNVTLSCEQNLNHDAMYWYRQDPGQGLRLIYYSQIVNDFQKGDIAEGYSVSREKKESFPLTVTSAQKNPTAFYLCASSIVGGSYEQYFGPGTRLTVT.

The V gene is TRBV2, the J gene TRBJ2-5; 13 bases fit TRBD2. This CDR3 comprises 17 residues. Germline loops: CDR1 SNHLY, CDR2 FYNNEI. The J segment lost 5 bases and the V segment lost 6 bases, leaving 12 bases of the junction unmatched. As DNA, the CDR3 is TGTGCCAGCAGGGCCGGGACTAGCGGGGTTACAGGGGAGACCCAGTACTTC. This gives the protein CASRAGTSGVTGETQYF.

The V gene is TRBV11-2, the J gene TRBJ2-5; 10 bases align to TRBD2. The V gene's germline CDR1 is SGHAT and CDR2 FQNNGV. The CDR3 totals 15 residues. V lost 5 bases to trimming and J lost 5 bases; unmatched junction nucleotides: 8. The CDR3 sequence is CASSAQRGGGETQYF. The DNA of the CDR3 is TGTGCCAGCAGCGCTCAGCGGGGGGGCGGTGAGACCCAGTACTTC.